These T cell receptor beta chains were read from a single sample in a study of cytomegalovirus exposure and HLA in healthy donors. Generated by immunoSEQ multiplex PCR, the TCRdb table keeps only in-frame clones and is missing some. The sample consists of under 200,000 clones, approximately 12% of them appearing once. The specimen sequenced was PBMCs. These receptors originate from a man aged 50 to 59 in good health and CMV-seropositive. The CDR3 runs from the conserved cysteine through the conserved F or W. D genes are given only for firm matches. The size entry is marked missing in some rows and otherwise reads once, few, many or a size class.

D,size,V,J,DNA,CDR3
-,few,TRBV2,TRBJ1-5,TGTGCCAGTGAAGTCAGATATAGCAATCAGCCCCAGCATTTT,CASEVRYSNQPQHF
-,-,TRBV5-8,TRBJ1-1,TGTGCCAGCAGCCCGAGGAACACTGAAGCTTTCTTT,CASSPRNTEAFF
-,-,TRBV10-3,TRBJ2-7,TGTGCCATCAGTGAGGACTACTCCTACGAGCAGTACTTC,CAISEDYSYEQYF
TRBD1,-,TRBV7-9,TRBJ1-1,TGTGCCAGCAGCCCGGACAGGGGAGGAACTGAAGCTTTCTTT,CASSPDRGGTEAFF
-,-,TRBV2,TRBJ2-5,TGTGCCAGCAGGGGGGGGGCAGGGAATGGTGAAGAGACCCAGTACTTC,CASRGGAGNGEETQYF
-,-,TRBV5-6,TRBJ1-3,TGTGCCAGCAGCTTCCGGCCTACCAGGTCATTCTCTGGAAACACCATATATTTT,CASSFRPTRSFSGNTIYF
TRBD2,-,TRBV7-7,TRBJ2-1,TGTGCCAGCAGCCGGGGACTAGCGGGGGGTGATGAGCAGTTCTTC,CASSRGLAGGDEQFF
-,-,TRBV11-3,TRBJ1-2,TGTGCCAGCAGCTTAGATCAAGGGGGCTATGGCTACACCTTC,CASSLDQGGYGYTF
TRBD2,-,TRBV9,TRBJ2-1,TGTGCCAGCAGCGCCGTGCCGGCGGGGGGCACTACTGAGCAGTTCTTC,CASSAVPAGGTTEQFF
-,few,TRBV5-4,TRBJ2-5,TGTGCCAGCAGCCAGGTGCCAGAGACCCAGTACTTC,CASSQVPETQYF
-,few,TRBV9,TRBJ2-3,TGTGCCAGCAGCCCCTCGGGGGTTAGCACAGATACGCAGTATTTT,CASSPSGVSTDTQYF
-,medium-sized,TRBV2,TRBJ2-1,TGTGCCAGCAGGCTACTGTTAGCGGACAATGAGCAGTTCTTC,CASRLLLADNEQFF
TRBD1,few,TRBV10-2,TRBJ2-6,TGCGCCAGCAGTGAGACTCAACAGGGGACCTCTGGGGCCAACGTCCTGACTTTC,CASSETQQGTSGANVLTF
TRBD2,-,TRBV9,TRBJ2-5,TGTGCCAGCTCCCCCCGGGGGGAAGAGACCCAGTACTTC,CASSPRGEETQYF
-,-,TRBV29-1,TRBJ1-1,TGCAGCGGGGCTCTTAAAACTGAAGCTTTCTTT,CSGALKTEAFF
-,few,TRBV6-5,TRBJ2-1,TGTGCCAGCAGACGGGACACAGCCTACAATGAGCAGTTCTTC,CASRRDTAYNEQFF
-,few,TRBV5-1,TRBJ2-3,TGCGCCAGCAGCTTTGATTACCAGGCGCAGTATTTT,CASSFDYQAQYF
-,few,TRBV4-2,TRBJ1-2,TGTGCCAGCAGCCAAGATCCTTCTGAGGTGGGTGGCTACACCTTC,CASSQDPSEVGGYTF
TRBD1,-,TRBV9,TRBJ1-4,TGTGCCAGCAGCATAGGGACAGGCGTCGGCAATGAAAAACTGTTTTTT,CASSIGTGVGNEKLFF
TRBD1,few,TRBV30,TRBJ1-5,TGTGCCTGGAGTCCCGGGACAGCTAATCAGCCCCAGCATTTT,CAWSPGTANQPQHF
TRBD1,few,TRBV7-2,TRBJ2-3,TGTGCCAGCAGCCCCGACAGGGCAAGAGATACGCAGTATTTT,CASSPDRARDTQYF
-,-,TRBV5-6,TRBJ1-1,TGTGCCAGCAGCTTGGGGACAGTGAACACTGAAGCTTTCTTT,CASSLGTVNTEAFF
-,-,TRBV7-2,TRBJ2-7,TGTGCCAGCAGCTTAGCGAACGACAGATTATACGAGCAGTACTTC,CASSLANDRLYEQYF
-,few,TRBV11-2,TRBJ1-1,TGTGCCAGCAGCTTCATTTTAACAGGGAGAACTGAAGCTTTCTTT,CASSFILTGRTEAFF
TRBD1,few,TRBV25-1,TRBJ1-2,TGTGCCGGGGGACAGGGTGTCGGTGGCTACACCTTC,CAGGQGVGGYTF
TRBD2,-,TRBV9,TRBJ2-1,TGTGCCAGCAGCGTAGGCACTAGCGGGGCCTCCTACAATGAGCAGTTCTTC,CASSVGTSGASYNEQFF
-,-,TRBV4-2,TRBJ1-6,TGTGCCAGCAGCCAAGATCCGGGGGGCTCCTATAATTCACCCCTCCACTTT,CASSQDPGGSYNSPLHF
TRBD1,-,TRBV6-1,TRBJ1-5,TGTGCCAGCAGTGAAAGAAGGACAGGGGGCAAGGGTCAGCCCCAGCATTTT,CASSERRTGGKGQPQHF
TRBD1,-,TRBV27,TRBJ1-2,TGTGCCAGCAGTGGAAACGACAGGGTGAACTATGGCTACACCTTC,CASSGNDRVNYGYTF
TRBD1,-,TRBV5-1,TRBJ1-6,TGCGCCAGCAGCTCCGGGACAGTAAATTCACCCCTCCACTTT,CASSSGTVNSPLHF
-,few,TRBV7-9,TRBJ1-5,TGTGCCAGCAGCCCCGCAGCGGTTCGGCAGCCCCAGCATTTT,CASSPAAVRQPQHF